These 32 T cell receptor beta chains originate from one sample sequenced in a study of control samples from healthy donors and cancer patients. Clones were read by immunoSEQ multiplex PCR, and TCRdb kept only the in-frame ones, dropping some. This sample has 78,000 or so clones, with roughly 88% found just once. The sample was blood. The receptors originated from a woman aged 45-65 years in good health.

This sequence joins TRBV6-5 and TRBJ2-1; 12 nucleotides align to TRBD2. The ends lost 3 bases at V and 7 bases at J; junction bases unmatched: 7. Germline loops: CDR1 MNHEY, CDR2 SVGAGI. This CDR3 has 16 residues. The CDR3 region is CASSYFTSGGRNEQFF. CDR3 in DNA: TGTGCCAGCAGTTATTTTACTAGCGGGGGGAGAAATGAGCAGTTCTTC.

This chain connects TRBV9 to TRBJ2-2; 10 bases agree with TRBD1. J gave up 5 bases and V 4 bases, and 11 bases lay outside the gene matches. The CDR3 extends over 17 amino acids. Germline V gives CDR1 SGDLS, CDR2 YYNGEE. The CDR3 region is CASSITGTGVSTGELFF. The CDR3, as DNA: TGTGCCAGCAGCATAACCGGGACAGGGGTGTCTACCGGGGAGCTGTTTTTT.

V gene TRBV6-6 combines with J gene TRBJ2-7; D may be TRBD2 (6 bases). The CDR3 totals 15 residues. V was clipped by 2 bases and J by 3 bases, with 14 bases between them. In germline, CDR1 is MNHNY, CDR2 SVGAGI (reference sequence). The CDR3 DNA reads TGTGCCAGCAGTTACGGGAATAGCGGAGGCTACGAGCAGTACTTC. Protein sequence: CASSYGNSGGYEQYF.

The gene calls are TRBV13 and TRBJ1-1, with a possible D match to TRBD1 (6 bases). V was pared by 5 bases and J by 0 bases, with 16 bases between. There are 16 residues in the CDR3. CDR1 and CDR2 (germline): PRHDT, FYEKMQ (reference sequence). The CDR3 loop is CASSPRTDLMNTEAFF. DNA for the CDR3: TGTGCCAGCAGCCCCAGGACAGATCTTATGAACACTGAAGCTTTCTTT.

The table lists this clone with a count of one. The CDR3 reads CASSYSQGGTGELFF. The CDR3 nucleotides are TGTGCCAGCAGTTACTCACAGGGGGGTACCGGGGAGCTGTTTTTT. V and J are TRBV6-5 and TRBJ2-2, with 8 bases aligning to TRBD1. V shed 0 bases, J shed 5 bases, and the junction held 2 bases outside the gene matches. The length of the CDR3 is 15 residues. Germline CDR1 reads MNHEY; CDR2 reads SVGAGI.

The V call is TRBV7-9, the J call TRBJ2-3; D could derive from TRBD1 or TRBD2 (5 bases each). CDR3 length: 16 amino acids. Germline assignment: CDR1 SEHNR and CDR2 FQNEAQ (reference sequence). The germline V and J ends were trimmed by 5 bases and 4 bases, with 19 bases remaining between them. The CDR3 loop reads CASSPGRGLGPDTQYF. In nucleotides, the CDR3 is TGTGCCAGCAGCCCTGGGAGAGGGTTGGGGCCAGATACGCAGTATTTT.

The chain has TRBV7-9 and TRBJ1-4, with a weak D call TRBD1 (5 bases). Germline-derived CDR1 and CDR2 are SEHNR and FQNEAQ (reference sequence). This CDR3 spans 14 amino acids. The ends were cut back, 1 base at V and 3 bases at J, with 6 bases in the middle. The CDR3 loop is CASSLGRANEKLFF. DNA for the CDR3: TGTGCCAGCAGCTTAGGCAGGGCTAATGAAAAACTGTTTTTT.

J is TRBJ1-1 and V is TRBV2, with D unresolved. The CDR3 is 15 residues long. Germline V gene lookup returns CDR1 SNHLY and CDR2 FYNNEI. V gave up 6 bases and J gave up 0 bases, with 14 bases separating them. Written as DNA, the CDR3 is TGTGCCAGCAGAGGCAGGAACAGCATGAACACTGAAGCTTTCTTT. It translates to CASRGRNSMNTEAFF. The full variable domain, its missing parts supplied by reference TRBV2 and TRBJ1-1, is EPEVTQTPSHQVTQMGQEVILRCVPISNHLYFYWYRQILGQKVEFLVSFYNNEISEKSEIFDDQFSVERPDGSNFTLKIRSTKLEDSAMYFCASRGRNSMNTEAFFGQGTRLTVV.

V gene TRBV19 combines with J gene TRBJ2-2, with D maybe TRBD1 (6 bases). The CDR3 consists of 11 residues. Germline V lookup: CDR1 LNHDA, CDR2 SQIVND (reference sequence). In DNA, the CDR3 is TGTGCGGGGGCGGTTAACGGGGAGCTGTTTTTT. Protein product: CAGAVNGELFF. Looking up the rest from reference TRBV19 and TRBJ2-2 gives the full variable domain: DGGITQSPKYLFRKEGQNVTLSCEQNLNHDAMYWYRQDPGQGLRLIYYSQIVNDFQKGDIAEGYSVSREKKESFPLTVTSAQKNPTAFYLCAGAVNGELFFGEGSRLTVL.

This sequence joins TRBV6-5 and TRBJ1-2, with D tentatively TRBD1 (6 bases). CDR1 is MNHEY and CDR2 is SVGAGI in the germline V gene. V was cut by 6 bases and J by 8 bases, with 16 bases left in between. The CDR3 consists of 13 residues. In nucleotides, the CDR3 is TGTGCCAGCAGGGGTGAGGGGGGCCAGGGCTACACCTTC. Encoded protein: CASRGEGGQGYTF.

This chain uses TRBV3-1 (or the pseudogene TRBV3-2) with TRBJ2-1; 13 bases align to TRBD2. The CDR3 is 15 residues long. Germline V gene lookup returns CDR1 LGHDT and CDR2 YNNKEL (reference sequence). V shed 4 bases and J 10 bases; nucleotides not matched to a gene: 7. Written as DNA, the CDR3 is TGTGCCAGCAGCCCCCGGACTAGCGGGGGAAAGGAGCAGTTCTTC. Residues: CASSPRTSGGKEQFF.

This rearrangement joins TRBV5-5 to TRBJ1-1, with a tentative D call TRBD1 (6 bases). CDR3 length: 14 residues. Trimming took off 3 bases at V and 4 bases at J, with 13 bases between the two ends. CDR1 and CDR2 from the germline V gene are SGHKS and YYEKEE (reference sequence). The CDR3 DNA sequence: TGTGCCAGCAGCTGGGGGCGCGGGGGCACTGAAGCTTTCTTT. Protein: CASSWGRGGTEAFF. Combining the CDR3 with reference TRBV5-5 and TRBJ1-1 gives the whole variable domain DAGVTQSPTHLIKTRGQQVTLRCSPISGHKSVSWYQQVLGQGPQFIFQYYEKEERGRGNFPDRFSARQFPNYSSELNVNALLLGDSALYLCASSWGRGGTEAFFGQGTRLTVV.

The chain combines TRBV5-1 with TRBJ2-1, with D maybe TRBD2 (5 bases). The length of the CDR3 is 15 residues. Germline CDR1 is SGHRS and CDR2 is YFSETQ. The V end lost 0 bases, the J end lost 4 bases, and 11 bases lay between the germline ends. For the CDR3, the DNA is TGCGCCAGCAGCTTGGGGTCGTCGGGGTACAATGAGCAGTTCTTC. Translating it yields CASSLGSSGYNEQFF.

CDR3 sequence: CSASAGKDGYTF. CDR3 nucleotides: TGCAGTGCTAGTGCAGGGAAGGATGGCTACACCTTC. The rearrangement uses TRBV20-1 and TRBJ1-2; tentatively, D is TRBD1 (5 bases). V shed 3 bases and J shed 6 bases, with 11 bases lying between them. Looked up from germline, CDR1 is DFQATT and CDR2 is SNEGSKA (reference sequence). CDR3 length: 12 residues.

The chain recombines TRBV4-2 with TRBJ1-3; 8 nucleotides align to TRBD1. Germline V gene data show CDR1 as LGHNA and CDR2 as YNFKEQ. J lost 2 bases, V lost 0 bases, and 3 bases had no gene match. CDR3 length: 16 amino acids. The CDR3, as DNA: TGTGCCAGCAGCCAAGAGAAGACAGGGGCTGGAAACACCATATATTTT. Translation gives CASSQEKTGAGNTIYF.

The chain uses TRBV9 and TRBJ1-3; D gene ambiguous. The germline CDR1 and CDR2 sequences are SGDLS and YYNGEE. V gave up 4 bases and J gave up 4 bases, with 9 bases separating them. CDR3 length equals 13 residues. CDR3 bases: TGTGCCAGCAGCCTCAATTCCGGAAACACCATATATTTT. It is translated as CASSLNSGNTIYF.

This chain links TRBV30 with TRBJ1-1; 10 bases are a match to TRBD1. After removal of 4 bases from V and 6 bases from J, the junction contained 5 bases not matched to a gene. The CDR3 is 13 residues long. The germline V gene encodes CDR1 GTSNPN and CDR2 SVGIG (reference sequence). CDR3 in DNA: TGTGCCTGGAAAGGGACAGGGGAATCTGAAGCTTTCTTT. This gives the protein CAWKGTGESEAFF. Using reference TRBV30 and TRBJ1-1 for the parts outside the CDR3, the full variable domain is SQTIHQWPATLVQPVGSPLSLECTVEGTSNPNLYWYRQAAGRGLQLLFYSVGIGQISSEVPQNLSASRPQDRQFILSSKKLLLSDSGFYLCAWKGTGESEAFFGQGTRLTVV.

The chain combines TRBV7-2 with TRBJ1-4; D remains ambiguous. Germline V lookup: CDR1 SGHTA, CDR2 FQGNSA. The CDR3 is 16 residues long. V was pared by 5 bases and J by 1 base, with 14 bases between. This chain's CDR3 is CASSSRRLGTNEKLFF. The DNA of the CDR3 is TGTGCCAGCAGCAGTCGACGGCTCGGAACTAATGAAAAACTGTTTTTT. Drawing the rest from reference TRBV7-2 and TRBJ1-4, the complete variable domain is GAGVSQSPSNKVTEKGKDVELRCDPISGHTALYWYRQSLGQGLEFLIYFQGNSAPDKSGLPSDRFSAERTGGSVSTLTIQRTQQEDSAVYLCASSSRRLGTNEKLFFGSGTQLSVL.

The chain carries TRBV13 and TRBJ1-2; D gene ambiguous. The germline gives CDR1 PRHDT, CDR2 FYEKMQ (reference sequence). V was pared by 0 bases and J by 11 bases, with 10 bases between. The CDR3 is made up of 12 amino acids. CDR3 sequence reads: CASSLGSSGYTF. The CDR3, as DNA: TGTGCCAGCAGCTTAGGATCCAGCGGGTACACCTTC.

V usage is TRBV4-1 and J usage is TRBJ1-1; TRBD1 might be the D (6 bases). The CDR3 has 14 amino acids. CDR1 is MGHRA and CDR2 is YSYEKL in the germline V gene. V lost 1 base, J lost 0 bases, and 6 bases lay in between. The CDR3 nucleotides are TGCGCCAGCAGCCAAGGGGACATGAACACTGAAGCTTTCTTT. This encodes CASSQGDMNTEAFF.

This clone turned up a few times. The rearrangement uses TRBV5-1 and TRBJ1-1; 9 positions agree with TRBD1. Germline V gene sequence: CDR1 SGHRS, CDR2 YFSETQ. V shed 4 bases and J 8 bases; nucleotides not matched to a gene: 6. This CDR3 is 13 amino acids long. CDR3 DNA sequence: TGCGCCAGCAGCGTGGACAGGGGCGGAGAAGCTTTCTTT. Translation gives CASSVDRGGEAFF. The variable domain in full, completed from reference TRBV5-1 and TRBJ1-1, reads KAGVTQTPRYLIKTRGQQVTLSCSPISGHRSVSWYQQTPGQGLQFLFEYFSETQRNKGNFPGRFSGRQFSNSRSEMNVSTLELGDSALYLCASSVDRGGEAFFGQGTRLTVV.

V gene TRBV2 combines with J gene TRBJ2-2, with 7 bases aligning to TRBD1. V shed 6 bases and J 1 base; nucleotides not matched to a gene: 5. The CDR3 loop spans 15 amino acids. Looked up from germline, CDR1 is SNHLY and CDR2 is FYNNEI. CDR3 nucleotides: TGTGCCAGCAGGAGGACAGGCCAGAACACCGGGGAGCTGTTTTTT. Translation: CASRRTGQNTGELFF.

The chain carries TRBV11-2 and TRBJ2-3; D is ambiguous. The germline gives CDR1 SGHAT, CDR2 FQNNGV. V lost 5 bases, J lost 6 bases, and 15 bases lay in between. The CDR3 is made up of 14 amino acids. DNA of the CDR3: TGTGCCAGCAGCATCTCAGCTCGAGGCGATACGCAGTATTTT. Translation: CASSISARGDTQYF.

The chain is built from TRBV29-1 and TRBJ1-1; possible D gene TRBD1, 5 bases. The CDR3 runs to 11 residues. V shed 7 bases and J shed 8 bases, with 14 bases lying between them. Germline loops: CDR1 SQVTM, CDR2 ANQGSEA. The chain's CDR3 is CSGYRQFEAFF. Here the CDR3 DNA reads TGCAGCGGGTACCGACAGTTCGAAGCTTTCTTT. Full variable domain (remainder filled in from reference TRBV29-1 and TRBJ1-1): SAVISQKPSRDICQRGTSLTIQCQVDSQVTMMFWYRQQPGQSLTLIATANQGSEATYESGFVIDKFPISRPNLTFSTLTVSNMSPEDSSIYLCSGYRQFEAFFGQGTRLTVV.

The genes are TRBV7-8 and TRBJ1-2; 7 bases match TRBD1. Germline-derived CDR1 and CDR2 are SGHVS and FQNEAQ. CDR3 size: 12 residues. V shed 10 bases and J 7 bases; nucleotides not matched to a gene: 9. CDR3 sequence reads: CATTGDPGGYTF. The DNA of the CDR3 is TGTGCCACCACAGGGGATCCAGGTGGCTACACCTTC.

The V gene is TRBV2, the J gene TRBJ2-1; no clear D gene. CDR3 length equals 14 residues. Trimming removed 3 bases at V and 5 bases at J, with 11 bases between. Germline values: CDR1 SNHLY, CDR2 FYNNEI. CDR3: CASSESPWDNEQFF. The DNA for the CDR3 is TGTGCCAGCAGTGAGAGTCCGTGGGACAATGAGCAGTTCTTC. The full variable domain, in which reference TRBV2 and TRBJ2-1 provide the parts outside the CDR3, is EPEVTQTPSHQVTQMGQEVILRCVPISNHLYFYWYRQILGQKVEFLVSFYNNEISEKSEIFDDQFSVERPDGSNFTLKIRSTKLEDSAMYFCASSESPWDNEQFFGPGTRLTVL.

This clone is a singleton in its sample. V is TRBV5-6 and J is TRBJ2-2; D gene ambiguous. CDR3 length equals 11 residues. The germline CDR1 and CDR2 sequences are SGHDT and YYEEEE. V was pared by 3 bases and J by 10 bases, with 7 bases between. CDR3 nucleotide sequence: TGTGCCAGCAGCTATGTGGAGGAGCTGTTTTTT. Its protein product is CASSYVEELFF.

The chain couples TRBV6-5 to TRBJ1-1; D is ambiguous. The CDR3 spans 14 residues. Trimming removed 5 bases at V and 1 base at J, with 11 bases between. Germline CDR1 and CDR2: MNHEY and SVGAGI. CDR3 loop: CASSRPDGNTEAFF. CDR3 sequence (DNA): TGTGCCAGCAGTCGTCCCGACGGGAACACTGAAGCTTTCTTT.

V is TRBV2 and J is TRBJ2-4, with D tentatively TRBD1 or TRBD2 (5 bases each). Germline V lookup: CDR1 SNHLY, CDR2 FYNNEI. V was pared by 4 bases and J by 8 bases, with 9 bases between. This CDR3 spans 12 amino acids. CDR3 bases: TGTGCCAGCAGTGGGGACCATCACATTCAGTACTTC. Translating gives CASSGDHHIQYF. Full variable domain (outside the CDR3, taken from reference TRBV2 and TRBJ2-4): EPEVTQTPSHQVTQMGQEVILRCVPISNHLYFYWYRQILGQKVEFLVSFYNNEISEKSEIFDDQFSVERPDGSNFTLKIRSTKLEDSAMYFCASSGDHHIQYFGAGTRLSVL.

As regards this clone: This CDR3 is also generated by other DNA sequences in the sample. This rearrangement joins TRBV21-1 to TRBJ2-2; the D call in the table, TRBD1, was not verified against the DNA. TRBV21-1 is designated a pseudogene. The CDR3 loop spans 19 amino acids. The CDR3 loop is CASSKAPYQTGGRAGELFF. The CDR3 bases are TGTGCCAGCAGCAAAGCTCCATATCAAACAGGGGGGCGAGCCGGGGAGCTGTTTTTT.

This chain uses TRBV29-1 with TRBJ1-2; a weak D match, TRBD1 (5 bases). The germline V and J ends were trimmed by 7 bases and 4 bases, with 16 bases remaining between them. This CDR3 spans 13 amino acids. Germline V lookup: CDR1 SQVTM, CDR2 ANQGSEA. For the CDR3, the DNA is TGCAGCGCGCAGGGTTTCCCCTCCTATGGCTACACCTTC. As protein: CSAQGFPSYGYTF.

This clone occurred a few times. The chain couples TRBV28 to TRBJ1-5, with unresolved D. Between the trimmed V and J ends, which lost 5 bases and 0 bases, there was a span of 17 bases. The CDR3 totals 17 residues. Germline CDR1 is MDHEN and CDR2 is SYDVKM. The CDR3 bases are TGTGCCAGCAGTAGCCCCAAGGTCCTCTATAGCAATCAGCCCCAGCATTTT. Translation gives CASSSPKVLYSNQPQHF.